The rows below give T cell receptor beta chains drawn from one sample of a study of vaccination and CD4 T cells after COVID-19. TCRdb reprocessed the PCR reads with MiXCR, giving one entry per CDR3 protein. This table has about 12,000 distinct CDR3 sequences, around 47% appearing once. These TCRs' antigens remain unknown. Material for sequencing was CD4+ T cells from blood, cultured in vitro. The receptors here all came from a human donor who had recovered from COVID-19. The CDR3 runs from the conserved cysteine through the conserved F or W. The D gene is left open where the match is weak. Clone size is not always given. Where it is, it says once, few, many or a class for expanded clones.

D	V	J	size	CDR3	DNA
.	TRBV20-1	TRBJ1-2	few	CSASDGRGGYTF	TGCAGTGCTAGTGACGGGCGCGGTGGCTACACCTTC
TRBD2	TRBV6-1	TRBJ2-2	few	CASRRLAGNTGELFF	TGTGCCAGCAGAAGGCTAGCGGGGAACACCGGGGAGCTGTTTTTT
TRBD2	TRBV20-1	TRBJ2-3	.	CSVRSGGLSPDTQYF	TGCAGTGTTAGAAGCGGGGGGCTCAGCCCAGATACGCAGTATTTT
.	TRBV19	TRBJ2-5	few	CASSNRGSVWETQYF	TGTGCCAGTAGTAATAGGGGATCCGTATGGGAGACCCAGTACTTC
TRBD1	TRBV6-1	TRBJ1-1	few	CASRFTNRGANTEAFF	TGTGCCAGCAGGTTCACCAACAGGGGAGCGAACACTGAAGCTTTCTTT
.	TRBV7-2	TRBJ1-1	.	CASSLPGPGEAFF	TGTGCCAGCAGCCTACCCGGTCCGGGTGAAGCTTTCTTT
.	TRBV7-2	TRBJ2-7	once	CASSGGPHQSSYEQYF	TGTGCCAGCAGCGGAGGACCCCACCAGAGCTCCTACGAGCAGTACTTC
.	TRBV27	TRBJ1-3	.	CASSSPGSGNTIYF	TGTGCCAGCTCCTCCCCAGGCTCTGGAAACACCATATATTTT
.	TRBV18	TRBJ2-5	few	CASSTGNRETQYF	TGTGCCAGCTCAACAGGGAATCGTGAGACCCAGTACTTC
.	TRBV11-3	TRBJ2-7	.	CASSLGDTYYEQYF	TGTGCCAGCAGCTTAGGGGACACCTACTACGAGCAGTACTTC
TRBD1	TRBV10-3	TRBJ1-5	.	CAISEAGGVRVSNQPQHF	TGTGCCATCAGTGAAGCAGGGGGGGTCCGGGTTTCCAATCAGCCCCAGCATTTT
.	TRBV6-2/TRBV6-3	TRBJ2-7	.	CASRGTSIYEQYF	TGTGCCAGCAGAGGAACTAGCATCTACGAGCAGTACTTC
.	TRBV18	TRBJ2-2	.	CASSGPAGLLNTGELFF	TGTGCCAGCTCAGGACCCGCGGGACTGCTGAACACCGGGGAGCTGTTTTTT